Listed below are T cell receptor beta chains from one sample, sequenced in a study of shared clonotypes between healthy human individuals. Profiled with immunoSEQ multiplex PCR; TCRdb holds only in-frame clones, not every one. There are some 2,000,000 clones in the sample; roughly 94% occur only once, and 0.13% lies in the top ten. Sequenced: naive CD4+ T cells sorted from blood. The receptors here all came from a man aged 18 to 30 in good health. The CDR3 runs from the conserved cysteine through the conserved F or W. The D gene is left open where the match is weak. Size is stated for part of the rows, as once, few or many counts, or as a class when the clone is expanded.

v_call	clone_size	j_call	d_call	cdr3_aa	cdr3_nt
TRBV18	NA	TRBJ2-7	TRBD1	CASSAGQGAHEQYF	TGTGCCAGCTCAGCGGGACAGGGGGCACACGAGCAGTACTTC
TRBV20-1	NA	TRBJ2-3	NA	CSAAGDTQYF	TGCAGTGCGGCGGGGGATACGCAGTATTTT
TRBV20-1	NA	TRBJ1-1	NA	CSAALNLEAFF	TGCAGTGCTGCTTTGAATTTAGAAGCTTTCTTT
TRBV6-1	NA	TRBJ1-6	NA	CASSDQQGDSPLHF	TGTGCCAGCAGTGATCAACAGGGAGACTCACCCCTCCACTTT
TRBV18	NA	TRBJ2-6	NA	CASSPRIGEGAGANVLTF	TGTGCCAGCTCACCACGAATCGGGGAAGGGGCTGGGGCCAACGTCCTGACTTTC
TRBV4-3	NA	TRBJ2-3	NA	CASSQPGLFSDTQYF	TGCGCCAGCAGCCAACCGGGACTGTTTTCAGATACGCAGTATTTT
TRBV5-4	NA	TRBJ2-7	NA	CASSLSSTYEQYF	TGTGCCAGCAGCTTGAGTTCGACCTACGAGCAGTACTTC
TRBV7-2	once	TRBJ2-7	NA	CASSPPTWSSDEQYF	TGTGCCAGCAGCCCCCCGACGTGGAGTAGCGACGAGCAGTACTTC
TRBV6-5	once	TRBJ2-7	TRBD1	CASSSQTGPYEQYF	TGTGCCAGCAGTTCCCAGACAGGGCCCTACGAGCAGTACTTC
TRBV7-2	NA	TRBJ2-5	NA	CASSLGNSGAETQYF	TGTGCCAGCAGCTTAGGTAATTCGGGAGCAGAGACCCAGTACTTC
TRBV2	once	TRBJ2-1	NA	CASSEQFF	TGTGCCAGCAGTGAGCAGTTCTTC
TRBV5-1	NA	TRBJ1-1	NA	CASSLDSRKENTEAFF	TGCGCCAGCAGCTTGGATAGCCGGAAGGAGAACACTGAAGCTTTCTTT
TRBV5-1	NA	TRBJ2-7	NA	CASSLAQDTLYF	TGCGCCAGCAGCTTGGCCCAGGACACCCTATACTTC
TRBV6-5	few	TRBJ1-1	NA	CASWGQNQNTEAFF	TGTGCCAGTTGGGGGCAAAATCAGAACACTGAAGCTTTCTTT
TRBV5-6	NA	TRBJ2-3	TRBD2	CASSLGLAGGFTDTQYF	TGTGCCAGCAGCTTGGGGCTAGCGGGAGGTTTCACAGATACGCAGTATTTT
TRBV7-2	NA	TRBJ1-2	NA	CASSSRGGYGYTF	TGTGCCAGCAGCTCCAGGGGTGGGTATGGCTACACCTTC
TRBV2	NA	TRBJ2-2	NA	CASSGTGELFF	TGTGCCAGCAGTGGAACCGGGGAGCTGTTTTTT
TRBV5-1	NA	TRBJ2-2	NA	CASSLVQDMTGELFF	TGCGCCAGCAGCTTGGTGCAGGATATGACCGGGGAGCTGTTTTTT
TRBV7-2	NA	TRBJ2-7	NA	CASSLAQDLSYEQYF	TGTGCCAGCAGCTTAGCGCAGGACCTTTCCTACGAGCAGTACTTC
TRBV30	once	TRBJ2-2	NA	CAWSPFRGELFF	TGTGCCTGGAGTCCTTTCAGAGGGGAGCTGTTTTTT
TRBV30	NA	TRBJ2-7	TRBD2	CAWSLASEQYF	TGTGCCTGGTCACTAGCGAGCGAGCAGTACTTC
TRBV5-1	NA	TRBJ2-7	NA	CASSPAGPPYEQYF	TGCGCCAGCAGCCCCGCCGGGCCCCCCTACGAGCAGTACTTC
TRBV14	NA	TRBJ1-1	NA	CASSRANTEAFF	TGTGCCAGCAGCCGGGCGAACACTGAAGCTTTCTTT
TRBV10-1	NA	TRBJ2-2	NA	CASSDWGLGTGELFF	TGCGCCAGCAGTGATTGGGGCTTGGGCACCGGGGAGCTGTTTTTT
TRBV5-1	NA	TRBJ2-2	NA	CASRPPVDTGELFF	TGCGCCAGCCGCCCACCCGTGGACACCGGGGAGCTGTTTTTT
TRBV6-1	NA	TRBJ2-5	NA	CASDRRQETQYF	TGTGCCAGCGACAGGCGGCAAGAGACCCAGTACTTC
TRBV28	NA	TRBJ1-5	NA	CASSLTESNQPQHF	TGTGCCAGCAGTTTGACAGAAAGCAATCAGCCCCAGCATTTT
TRBV30	once	TRBJ2-1	TRBD2	CAWSGLAGYNEQFF	TGTGCCTGGAGTGGACTAGCGGGCTACAATGAGCAGTTCTTC
TRBV6-5	NA	TRBJ2-7	TRBD1	CASGQGASYEQYF	TGTGCCAGCGGACAGGGGGCGTCCTACGAGCAGTACTTC
TRBV10-2	NA	TRBJ2-3	TRBD2	CASSVGGEGYF	TGCGCCAGCAGCGTGGGCGGGGAGGGGTATTTT
TRBV5-4	NA	TRBJ2-2	NA	CASSLAGTIAGELFF	TGTGCCAGCAGCTTGGCCGGGACAATAGCCGGGGAGCTGTTTTTT
TRBV6-1	NA	TRBJ1-3	NA	CASSIESPGNTIYF	TGTGCCAGCAGTATTGAATCCCCTGGAAACACCATATATTTT
TRBV10-2	NA	TRBJ2-7	TRBD2	CASTPGTSGYEQYF	TGCGCCAGCACCCCGGGGACTAGCGGCTACGAGCAGTACTTC